The 22 T cell receptor beta chains listed next were all sequenced from one sample in a study of T cell responses to AZD1222 COVID-19 vaccine. Produced via immunoSEQ multiplex PCR; TCRdb's table is partial and in-frame only. The sample contains about 97,000 clones, roughly 86% of which appear only once. The specimen was peripheral blood, collected 28 days after the second AZD1222 dose. Receptors were obtained from an adult who received the AZD1222 COVID-19 vaccine.

The V and J genes are TRBV3-1 (or the pseudogene TRBV3-2) and TRBJ1-1; D is uncertain. Per the germline V gene, CDR1 is LGHDT and CDR2 is YNNKEL (reference sequence). V was cut by 5 bases and J by 1 base, with 8 bases left in between. The length of the CDR3 is 13 residues. CDR3 DNA: TGTGCCAGCAGCTCTCGACAGAACACTGAAGCTTTCTTT. Its protein product is CASSSRQNTEAFF.

The CDR3 coding sequence is TGTGCCAGCGGGGACAGCGACTATGGCTACACCTTC. Its translation: CASGDSDYGYTF. The chain has TRBV19 and TRBJ1-2; 7 nucleotides align to TRBD1. Germline V CDR1 and CDR2: LNHDA, SQIVND (reference sequence). Trimming removed 9 bases from V and 3 bases from J; junction bases left unmatched: 4. The CDR3 contains 12 residues.

J is TRBJ2-7 and V is TRBV7-8, with D perhaps matching TRBD1 (6 bases). Deletions cut 3 bases from V and 1 base from J, with 13 bases between. CDR3 size: 15 residues. CDR1 and CDR2 (germline): SGHVS, FQNEAQ. The CDR3 coding sequence is TGTGCCAGCAGCTTGGACGGGACAAGGTCCTACGAGCAGTACTTC. Translating gives CASSLDGTRSYEQYF.

This sequence joins TRBV6-5 and TRBJ1-5; TRBD1 is a possible D gene (5 bases). CDR1 and CDR2 (germline): MNHEY, SVGAGI. V dropped 8 bases and J dropped 2 bases, with 10 bases sitting between them. CDR3 size: 13 residues. This CDR3 reads CASGAGGNQPQHF. In nucleotides, the CDR3 is TGTGCCAGCGGGGCCGGAGGCAATCAGCCCCAGCATTTT.

The chain combines TRBV2 with TRBJ2-7; 9 bases map to TRBD2. The CDR3 spans 15 residues. Germline V lookup: CDR1 SNHLY, CDR2 FYNNEI. Germline trimming cut 8 bases from V and 3 bases from J; bases unmatched to any gene: 11. The CDR3: CASREGLAGSYEQYF. The CDR3 region has the DNA TGTGCCAGCCGAGAGGGGCTAGCGGGAAGCTACGAGCAGTACTTC.

This sequence joins TRBV10-3 and TRBJ1-2, with a possible D match to TRBD1 (5 bases). CDR3 length: 13 residues. Between the trimmed V and J ends, which lost 4 bases and 7 bases, there was a span of 13 bases. The V gene's germline CDR1 is ENHRY and CDR2 SYGVKD. The CDR3 nucleotides are TGTGCCATCAGTGGAGGGGACTCTGGTGGCTACACCTTC. Protein sequence: CAISGGDSGGYTF.

This chain links TRBV5-1 with TRBJ2-5, with TRBD2 matching 16 bases. Germline V gives CDR1 SGHRS, CDR2 YFSETQ. V dropped 3 bases and J dropped 0; count of bases not matched to a gene: 2. CDR3 length equals 17 residues. Here the CDR3 reads CASSSGLAGGNQETQYF. The CDR3 DNA sequence: TGCGCCAGCAGCTCGGGACTAGCGGGGGGGAACCAAGAGACCCAGTACTTC.

The J gene is TRBJ2-1, the V gene TRBV5-4; D may be TRBD1 or TRBD2 (6 bases each). The CDR3 totals 15 residues. Per the germline V gene, CDR1 is SGHNT and CDR2 is YYREEE (reference sequence). V dropped 4 bases and J dropped 15 bases, with 26 bases sitting between them. CDR3 loop: CASSPTGGAGQWSFF. In DNA form, the CDR3 reads TGTGCCAGCAGCCCCACGGGTGGGGCGGGACAATGGTCGTTCTTC. Based on the CDR3 plus reference TRBV5-4 and TRBJ2-1, the full variable domain is ETGVTQSPTHLIKTRGQQVTLRCSSQSGHNTVSWYQQALGQGPQFIFQYYREEENGRGNFPPRFSGLQFPNYSSELNVNALELDDSALYLCASSPTGGAGQWSFFGPGTRLTVL.

The chain carries TRBV28 and TRBJ1-6, with unresolved D. The CDR3 spans 14 residues. The ends were cut back, 2 bases at V and 8 bases at J, with 10 bases in the middle. Per the germline V gene, CDR1 is MDHEN and CDR2 is SYDVKM. CDR3 loop: CASSLVGLYSPLHF. DNA of the CDR3: TGTGCCAGCAGTTTAGTAGGGCTTTATTCACCCCTCCACTTT.

This clone was counted only a few times. V gene TRBV5-1 combines with J gene TRBJ1-2, with TRBD1 matching over 9 bases. V trimming: 4 bases; J trimming: 3 bases; junction bases outside the gene matches: 10. The CDR3 extends over 16 amino acids. From germline, CDR1 is SGHRS and CDR2 YFSETQ. For the CDR3, the DNA is TGCGCCAGCAGCCCGGGGACAGGGATTTTCGACTATGGCTACACCTTC. It codes for CASSPGTGIFDYGYTF.

The chain combines TRBV11-2 with TRBJ1-2; maybe TRBD1 (5 bases). This CDR3 spans 13 amino acids. The ends were cut back, 5 bases at V and 8 bases at J, with 15 bases in the middle. Germline V gene data show CDR1 as SGHAT and CDR2 as FQNNGV. The CDR3 reads CASSVTGTLGYTF. The DNA of the CDR3 is TGTGCCAGCAGCGTCACCGGGACTCTAGGCTACACCTTC. The full variable domain, completed using reference TRBV11-2 and TRBJ1-2, is EAGVAQSPRYKIIEKRQSVAFWCNPISGHATLYWYQQILGQGPKLLIQFQNNGVVDDSQLPKDRFSAERLKGVDSTLKIQPAKLEDSAVYLCASSVTGTLGYTFGSGTRLTVV.

The rearrangement links TRBV7-2 to TRBJ1-2; D perhaps matches TRBD1 (6 bases). V was trimmed by 0 bases and J by 4 bases, leaving 12 bases between them. From germline, CDR1 is SGHTA and CDR2 FQGNSA. The CDR3 has 15 amino acids. CDR3 in amino acids: CASSLAGQGGYGYTF. CDR3 coding DNA: TGTGCCAGCAGCTTAGCGGGGCAAGGGGGCTATGGCTACACCTTC.

V gene TRBV5-4 combines with J gene TRBJ1-2, with D maybe TRBD1 (5 bases). Germline-derived CDR1 and CDR2 are SGHNT and YYREEE (reference sequence). The CDR3 runs 15 residues. The germline V and J ends were trimmed by 0 bases and 4 bases, with 13 bases remaining between them. CDR3 sequence: CASSLASQGVYGYTF. CDR3 DNA: TGTGCCAGCAGCTTGGCCAGCCAGGGTGTCTATGGCTACACCTTC.

V is TRBV5-4 and J is TRBJ2-1, with a possible D match to TRBD1 (6 bases). The CDR3 sequence is 13 residues long. Germline V gives CDR1 SGHNT, CDR2 YYREEE (reference sequence). Trimming pared 7 bases from V and 5 bases from J, leaving 13 bases between. The CDR3 region is CASLRGFDNEQFF. For the CDR3, the DNA is TGTGCCAGCCTCAGGGGCTTCGACAATGAGCAGTTCTTC.

The chain couples TRBV27 to TRBJ2-2; D is undetermined. The CDR3 has 13 amino acids. Germline V gives CDR1 MNHEY, CDR2 SMNVEV (reference sequence). The V end was cut by 4 bases, the J end by 1 base, with 4 bases between. CDR3 bases: TGTGCCAGCAGTTCCAGGAACACCGGGGAGCTGTTTTTT. Translating it yields CASSSRNTGELFF.

The rearrangement uses TRBV6-5 and TRBJ1-2; D is unresolved. The germline gives CDR1 MNHEY, CDR2 SVGAGI. The germline V and J ends were trimmed by 5 bases and 7 bases, with 20 bases remaining between them. CDR3 size: 15 residues. The CDR3 DNA reads TGTGCCAGCAGTCCCGTAACCTCTAAGGACGGTGGCTACACCTTC. As protein: CASSPVTSKDGGYTF.

This chain joins TRBV7-9 and TRBJ1-3; D remains unclear. The CDR3 runs 15 residues. Germline assignment: CDR1 SEHNR and CDR2 FQNEAQ (reference sequence). V was trimmed by 3 bases and J by 1 base, leaving 10 bases between them. The CDR3 loop is CASSFVRGSGNTIYF. Written as DNA, the CDR3 is TGTGCCAGCAGCTTCGTCCGGGGATCTGGAAACACCATATATTTT.

The V and J genes are TRBV28 and TRBJ2-7; TRBD1 agrees at 9 bases. There are 13 residues in the CDR3. CDR1 MDHEN and CDR2 SYDVKM come from the germline V gene. Unmatched junction bases numbered 7, after V lost 7 bases and J lost 6 bases. CDR3 protein: CASKTGGLGEQYF. The CDR3 nucleotides are TGTGCCAGCAAGACAGGGGGTCTCGGCGAGCAGTACTTC.

V is TRBV29-1 and J is TRBJ2-7, with 10 bases identical to TRBD1. The V gene end was trimmed by 5 bases and the J gene end by 5 bases; junction bases not matched to a gene: 9. CDR3 size: 14 residues. Germline CDR1 reads SQVTM; CDR2 reads ANQGSEA. CDR3 coding DNA: TGCAGCGTTCTAAAGACGGACAGGGGGAACGAGCAGTACTTC. This translates into CSVLKTDRGNEQYF.

The chain has TRBV19 and TRBJ2-2; D might be TRBD2 (5 bases). The CDR3 has 13 residues. Germline loops: CDR1 LNHDA, CDR2 SQIVND (reference sequence). Trimming stripped 6 bases from V and 5 bases from J, with 10 bases between. CDR3 nucleotide sequence: TGTGCCAGTAGCCCACGAGGGACCGGGGAGCTGTTTTTT. Its translation: CASSPRGTGELFF.

This clone was picked up one time. The chain recombines TRBV7-6 with TRBJ2-2; D uncertain. The germline CDR1 and CDR2 sequences are SGHVS and FNYEAQ. CDR3 length: 12 amino acids. With 1 base removed from V and 7 bases from J, the gap between germline ends came to 4 bases. In DNA, the CDR3 is TGTGCCAGCAGCTTAGTGGGCGGGGAGCTGTTTTTT. Its protein product is CASSLVGGELFF.

The chain links TRBV4-1 to TRBJ2-1; 9 bases map to TRBD1. Per germline, CDR1 MGHRA and CDR2 YSYEKL. The V gene end was trimmed by 0 bases and the J gene end by 4 bases; junction bases not matched to a gene: 7. This CDR3 spans 17 amino acids. As DNA, the CDR3 is TGCGCCAGCAGCCAAGACGCCGGGACAGGGCCATACAATGAGCAGTTCTTC. This codes for CASSQDAGTGPYNEQFF.